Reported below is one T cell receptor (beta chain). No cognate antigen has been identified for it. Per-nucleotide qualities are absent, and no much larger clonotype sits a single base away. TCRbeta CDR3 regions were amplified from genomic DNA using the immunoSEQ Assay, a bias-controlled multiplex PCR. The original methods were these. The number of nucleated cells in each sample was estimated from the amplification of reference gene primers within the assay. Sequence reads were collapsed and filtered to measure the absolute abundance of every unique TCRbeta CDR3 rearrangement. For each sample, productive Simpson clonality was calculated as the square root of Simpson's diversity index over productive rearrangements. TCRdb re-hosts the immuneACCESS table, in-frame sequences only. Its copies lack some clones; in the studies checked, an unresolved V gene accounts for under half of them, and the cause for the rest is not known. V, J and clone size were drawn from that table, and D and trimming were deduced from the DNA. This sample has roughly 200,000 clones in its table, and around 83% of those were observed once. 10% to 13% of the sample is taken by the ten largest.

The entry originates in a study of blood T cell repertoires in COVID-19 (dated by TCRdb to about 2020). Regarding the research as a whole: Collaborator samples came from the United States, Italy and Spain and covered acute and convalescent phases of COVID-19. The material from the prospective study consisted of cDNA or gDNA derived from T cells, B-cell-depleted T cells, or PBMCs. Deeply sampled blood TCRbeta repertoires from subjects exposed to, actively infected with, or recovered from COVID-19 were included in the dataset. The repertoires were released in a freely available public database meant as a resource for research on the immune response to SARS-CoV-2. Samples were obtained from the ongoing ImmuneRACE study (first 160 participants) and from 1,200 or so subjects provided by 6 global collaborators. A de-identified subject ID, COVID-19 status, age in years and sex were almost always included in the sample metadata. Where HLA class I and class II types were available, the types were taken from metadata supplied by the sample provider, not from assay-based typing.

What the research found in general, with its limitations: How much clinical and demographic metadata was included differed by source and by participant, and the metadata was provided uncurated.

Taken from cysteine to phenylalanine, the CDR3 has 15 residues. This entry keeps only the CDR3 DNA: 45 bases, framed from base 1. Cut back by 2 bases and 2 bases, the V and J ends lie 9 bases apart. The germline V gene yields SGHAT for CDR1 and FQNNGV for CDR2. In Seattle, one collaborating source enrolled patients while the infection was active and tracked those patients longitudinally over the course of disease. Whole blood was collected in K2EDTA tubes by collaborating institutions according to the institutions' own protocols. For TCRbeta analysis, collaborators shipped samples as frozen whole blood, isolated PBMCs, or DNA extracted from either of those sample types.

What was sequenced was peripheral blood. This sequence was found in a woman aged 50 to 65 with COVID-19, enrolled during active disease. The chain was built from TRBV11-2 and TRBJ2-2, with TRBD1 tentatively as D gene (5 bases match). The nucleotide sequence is TGTGCCAGCAGCTTAAGGGGTGGTAACACCGGGGAGCTGTTTTTT. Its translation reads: CASSLRGGNTGELFF. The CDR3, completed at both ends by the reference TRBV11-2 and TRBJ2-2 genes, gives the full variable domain EAGVAQSPRYKIIEKRQSVAFWCNPISGHATLYWYQQILGQGPKLLIQFQNNGVVDDSQLPKDRFSAERLKGVDSTLKIQPAKLEDSAVYLCASSLRGGNTGELFFGEGSRLTVL.